This T cell receptor beta chain comes out of a study of read filtering for tumor transcriptome and immune sequencing. Study summary: Revised staging placed 8 patients in R-ISS I, over 15 in II, 7 in III. Whole-study findings and limits: Single-read clonotypes: about 81.9% of IR-seq clonotypes (roughly 3.5% of reads), roughly 70% of RNA-seq clonotypes (approximately 43% of reads). Even smaller IR-seq throughput identified most shared clonotypes.

This library used around 400 ng RNA and molecular barcoded adaptors spanning alpha/delta and beta/gamma chains. TCRdb reanalysed the reads using MiXCR and keeps one entry per CDR3 protein. The table shows 20,000 to 30,000 distinct CDR3 sequences, with 20% to 25% occurring only once. At the time of active disease, bone marrow was collected from every patient. V lost 6 bases to trimming and J lost 2 bases; unmatched junction nucleotides: 5. The CDR3 sequence is 13 residues long. Germline values: CDR1 DFQATT, CDR2 SNEGSKA (reference sequence). This clonotype was observed many times. What it binds is unknown.

The chain links TRBV20-1 to TRBJ1-2, with 8 nucleotides matching TRBD1. The TCR originated in a donor aged 40 or over with multiple myeloma. The specimen sequenced was a population of CD138-negative cells sorted from bone marrow. CDR3 nucleotide sequence: TGCAGTGCGGGAGGACAGGGCAACTATGGCTACACCTTC. This gives the protein CSAGGQGNYGYTF.